Sequencing of this T cell receptor beta chain was carried out in a study of vaccination effects on CD4 cells after COVID-19. Overall study context: Each of a few convalescent patients underwent sampling at an early and a late point after vaccination. Overall study results and limits: In the late period after vaccination, infection- and vaccine-induced clones contracted markedly.

Under the ViraFEST assay, PBMC were stimulated with viral peptide pools so that antigen-specific CD4+ T cells expanded. Sequencing was performed afterwards. Having been cultured for less than 13 days, the cells underwent CD4+ T cell isolation. PCR-confirmed SARS-CoV-2 infection occurred in the person between March and December 2020. Two doses of either BNT162b2 or mRNA-1273 were given to each participant. Half-medium exchanges with IL-2 medium took place on days 3 and 7. Only in-frame clones appear in the TCRdb table, and some are missing; sequencing was by immunoSEQ multiplex PCR. This sample carries about 14,000 clones, around 78% of them seen once, and the ten largest clones take more than 25%. Worth noting for this clone: Its cognate antigen is unknown.

Sequencing used CD4+ T cells from PBMCs cultured with HCoV-NL63 spike peptides, obtained after COVID-19 vaccination. The TCR sequence derives from a human donor who had a prior SARS-CoV-2 infection.

The DNA for the CDR3 is TGTGCCAGCAGCTCACAGGGGAGAGATGGCTACACCTTC. Translated: CASSSQGRDGYTF. V and J are TRBV5-6 and TRBJ1-2, with 7 bases identical to TRBD1. There are 13 residues in the CDR3. Trimming at V came to 3 bases and at J to 6 bases, leaving 5 bases not matched to a gene. Germline lookup yields CDR1 SGHDT and CDR2 YYEEEE.